This entry lists 25 T cell receptor beta chains sequenced from one sample in a study of blood T cell repertoires in COVID-19. The protocol was immunoSEQ multiplex PCR, while the TCRdb copy is restricted to in-frame clones and leaves out a portion. The data hold 100,000 to 150,000 clones, with around 83% observed a single time. The sample was peripheral blood. These receptors originate from a man older than 75 with active or convalescent COVID-19.

The chain employs TRBV6-6 and TRBJ2-3; TRBD1 matches at 11 bases. The CDR3 runs 16 residues. The germline V gene has CDR1 MNHNY and CDR2 SVGAGI (reference sequence). The trim removed 0 bases at V and 4 bases at J, leaving 3 bases unmatched. CDR3 sequence reads: CASSYSRTGGADTQYF. Written as DNA, the CDR3 is TGTGCCAGCAGTTACTCCAGGACAGGGGGCGCAGATACGCAGTATTTT.

CDR3 loop: CASSLIWQSTDTQYF. The CDR3 DNA follows: TGTGCCAGCAGCTTGATCTGGCAAAGCACAGATACGCAGTATTTT. The chain is built from TRBV5-6 and TRBJ2-3; D gene ambiguous. The CDR3 has 15 residues. CDR1 is SGHDT, CDR2 YYEEEE, per germline. V was pared by 1 base and J by 0 bases, with 9 bases between.

The chain employs TRBV29-1 and TRBJ2-7, with 9 bases fitting TRBD1. Unmatched junction bases numbered 6, after V lost 3 bases and J lost 0 bases. CDR3 length equals 15 residues. In germline, CDR1 is SQVTM, CDR2 ANQGSEA. The CDR3 nucleotides are TGCAGCGTTGAGGAGGGACAGGGAACCTCCTACGAGCAGTACTTC. Amino acid sequence: CSVEEGQGTSYEQYF.

This clone came up once. This chain links TRBV6-5 with TRBJ1-2, with a weak D call TRBD1 (6 bases). The ends were cut back, 2 bases at V and 5 bases at J, with 12 bases in the middle. The CDR3 runs 14 residues. Germline V gene sequence: CDR1 MNHEY, CDR2 SVGAGI. CDR3 sequence (DNA): TGTGCCAGCAGTTACCTGGACAGTAATTATGGCTACACCTTC. Amino acids: CASSYLDSNYGYTF.

In its sample, this clone was seen once. V usage is TRBV7-9 and J usage is TRBJ2-7; D remains ambiguous. CDR1 and CDR2 from the germline V gene are SEHNR and FQNEAQ (reference sequence). V dropped 2 bases and J dropped 6 bases, with 5 bases sitting between them. The CDR3 is 11 residues long. CDR3 residues: CASSLTGEQYF. CDR3 coding DNA: TGTGCCAGCAGCTTAACTGGCGAGCAGTACTTC.

The gene calls are TRBV5-6 and TRBJ2-2, with D maybe TRBD1 (5 bases). The CDR3 is 15 residues long. From germline, CDR1 is SGHDT and CDR2 YYEEEE. Trimming cost V 0 bases and J 8 bases, with 14 bases left between them. The CDR3 reads CASSLESGLRGELFF. CDR3 sequence (DNA): TGTGCCAGCAGCTTGGAGTCAGGGCTCAGAGGGGAGCTGTTTTTT.

The chain uses TRBV4-3 and TRBJ2-4; D remains ambiguous. The V gene's germline CDR1 is LGHNA and CDR2 YSLEER. CDR3 size: 12 residues. V was pared by 7 bases and J by 8 bases, with 12 bases between. The CDR3 is CASIPRQHIQYF. In nucleotides, the CDR3 is TGCGCCAGCATCCCTCGACAACACATTCAGTACTTC.

This chain links TRBV29-1 with TRBJ2-1; 12 bases map to TRBD2. From germline, CDR1 is SQVTM and CDR2 ANQGSEA. J was trimmed by 9 bases and V by 7 bases; bases with no gene match: 4. The CDR3 contains 12 residues. CDR3 sequence: CSASGGAGEQFF. CDR3 DNA sequence: TGCAGCGCTAGCGGGGGGGCAGGTGAGCAGTTCTTC.

In this sample, this clone turned up a few times. The chain combines TRBV5-1 with TRBJ1-4; D not certain. This CDR3 is built from 15 residues. The V gene's germline CDR1 is SGHRS and CDR2 YFSETQ. Trimming took off 0 bases at V and 4 bases at J, with 10 bases between the two ends. The DNA of the CDR3 is TGCGCCAGCAGCTTGGGAGTGGGAGATAATGAAAAACTGTTTTTT. It yields the protein CASSLGVGDNEKLFF.

V gene TRBV5-6 combines with J gene TRBJ2-5; D unresolved. Trimming left V 0 bases short and J 5 bases short, with 2 bases between. CDR3 size: 11 residues. Germline V gene sequence: CDR1 SGHDT, CDR2 YYEEEE. The CDR3, as DNA: TGTGCCAGCAGCTTGGCGGAGACCCAGTACTTC. Translating gives CASSLAETQYF.

The gene calls are TRBV6-5 and TRBJ1-4, with 7 bases fitting TRBD1. With V trimmed by 0 bases and J by 4 bases, 5 bases remained unmatched. This CDR3 has 16 amino acids. CDR1 and CDR2 from the germline V gene are MNHEY and SVGAGI. The DNA of the CDR3 is TGTGCCAGCAGTTACTCGCCGGGACAGAATAATGAAAAACTGTTTTTT. Translated: CASSYSPGQNNEKLFF.

This chain links TRBV3-1 (or the pseudogene TRBV3-2) with TRBJ1-1; D gene unclear. Trimming shortened V by 2 bases and J by 3 bases, and 10 bases separated the two germline ends. Germline lookup yields CDR1 LGHDT and CDR2 YNNKEL (reference sequence). The CDR3 loop spans 14 amino acids. CDR3 bases: TGTGCCAGCAGCCAACGTGCGGGCGACACTGAAGCTTTCTTT. Its protein is CASSQRAGDTEAFF.

The chain carries TRBV5-1 and TRBJ1-4; possible D gene TRBD1, 6 bases. The CDR3 totals 16 residues. The V end lost 2 bases, the J end lost 4 bases, and 15 bases lay between the germline ends. CDR1 is SGHRS, CDR2 YFSETQ, per germline. The CDR3 nucleotides read TGCGCCAGCAGCTTTGGGTCGACAGGCCATAATGAAAAACTGTTTTTT. It codes for CASSFGSTGHNEKLFF.

Only one count was recorded for this clone. The chain employs TRBV5-4 and TRBJ2-1; tentative D call: TRBD2 (6 bases). V was shortened by 1 base and J by 0 bases, with 8 bases between the two germline ends. This CDR3 is built from 15 residues. Germline CDR1 and CDR2: SGHNT and YYREEE (reference sequence). The CDR3 loop reads CASSLLGSSYNEQFF. Written as DNA, the CDR3 is TGTGCCAGCAGCTTGCTCGGGAGCTCCTACAATGAGCAGTTCTTC. The entire variable domain, with the rest obtained from reference TRBV5-4 and TRBJ2-1, is as follows: ETGVTQSPTHLIKTRGQQVTLRCSSQSGHNTVSWYQQALGQGPQFIFQYYREEENGRGNFPPRFSGLQFPNYSSELNVNALELDDSALYLCASSLLGSSYNEQFFGPGTRLTVL.

The rearrangement uses TRBV7-9 and TRBJ2-3, with 9 bases fitting TRBD2. J gave up 5 bases and V 5 bases, and 11 bases lay outside the gene matches. There are 16 residues in the CDR3. Germline CDR1 reads SEHNR; CDR2 reads FQNEAQ (reference sequence). CDR3 loop: CASSPPTSGVGDTQYF. The CDR3 DNA follows: TGTGCCAGCAGCCCGCCGACTAGCGGTGTTGGAGATACGCAGTATTTT.

V gene TRBV5-4 combines with J gene TRBJ2-1; TRBD2 aligns across 12 bases. This CDR3 spans 16 amino acids. Germline V gives CDR1 SGHNT, CDR2 YYREEE (reference sequence). The J segment lost 3 bases and the V segment lost 4 bases, leaving 5 bases of the junction unmatched. This CDR3 reads CASSTRTSGDYNEQFF. For the CDR3, the DNA is TGTGCCAGCAGCACCCGGACTAGCGGGGACTACAATGAGCAGTTCTTC.

The J gene is TRBJ2-7, the V gene TRBV7-2, with 9 nucleotides matching TRBD2. The V gene's germline CDR1 is SGHTA and CDR2 FQGNSA. V dropped 4 bases and J dropped 2; count of bases not matched to a gene: 6. The CDR3 is made up of 15 amino acids. The DNA for the CDR3 is TGTGCCAGCAGCTGGGGTGCTAGCGGGGCCTACGAGCAGTACTTC. Translated: CASSWGASGAYEQYF.

CDR3 sequence (DNA): TGTGCCAGCAGCCGGGACTTCGGGCTAGAGACCCAGTACTTC. The encoded protein is CASSRDFGLETQYF. The chain has TRBV5-4 and TRBJ2-5; D might be TRBD2 (6 bases). Germline V lookup: CDR1 SGHNT, CDR2 YYREEE (reference sequence). Trimming took 4 bases from V and 4 from J, leaving 14 bases between them. The CDR3 is 14 amino acids.

This sequence joins TRBV11-3 and TRBJ1-2; TRBD1 might be the D (5 bases). The germline CDR1 and CDR2 sequences are SGHNT and YENEEA. V was trimmed by 6 bases and J by 3 bases, leaving 11 bases between them. The CDR3 runs 13 residues. The DNA for the CDR3 is TGTGCCAGCAGTCCAGGGCGTGACTATGGCTACACCTTC. Protein product: CASSPGRDYGYTF.

To note about this clone: Other nucleotide sequences in the sample specify the same CDR3. The genes are TRBV6-2 or TRBV6-3 and TRBJ1-5, with 8 bases identical to TRBD1. Germline V lookup: CDR1 MNHEY, CDR2 SVGEGT. The CDR3 runs to 14 residues. V trimming: 5 bases; J trimming: 3 bases; junction bases outside the gene matches: 3. Written as DNA, the CDR3 is TGTGCCAGCAGTGGACAGGGATACAATCAGCCCCAGCATTTT. This translates into CASSGQGYNQPQHF.

This chain joins TRBV6-2 or TRBV6-3 and TRBJ1-2; TRBD1 is a possible D gene (5 bases). The V end lost 6 bases, the J end lost 6 bases, and 17 bases lay between the germline ends. CDR1 MNHEY and CDR2 SVGEGT come from the germline V gene. The CDR3 sequence is 14 residues long. Written as DNA, the CDR3 is TGTGCCAGCAGCAAGTCAGGGAGGAAGGATGGCTACACCTTC. Its protein product is CASSKSGRKDGYTF.

V is TRBV6-5 and J is TRBJ2-3; TRBD2 might be the D (5 bases). With 2 bases removed from V and 0 bases from J, the gap between germline ends came to 9 bases. From germline, CDR1 is MNHEY and CDR2 SVGAGI. The CDR3 consists of 15 residues. CDR3 DNA: TGTGCCAGCAGTTACGGGGAGATGAGCACAGATACGCAGTATTTT. This codes for CASSYGEMSTDTQYF.

The chain recombines TRBV6-1 with TRBJ2-6; D may be TRBD2 (5 bases). V lost 2 bases and J 4 bases, leaving 9 bases between the germline ends. The germline gives CDR1 MNHNS, CDR2 SASEGT. The CDR3 has 15 residues. CDR3 protein: CASSEPGIGANVLTF. CDR3 nucleotide sequence: TGTGCCAGCAGTGAACCCGGGATCGGGGCCAACGTCCTGACTTTC.

This chain connects TRBV4-3 to TRBJ2-1; D might be TRBD2 (6 bases). Per germline, CDR1 LGHNA and CDR2 YSLEER. The CDR3 has 15 amino acids. Trimming left V 2 bases short and J 7 bases short, with 15 bases between. The CDR3 sequence is CASSQNGSPTNEQFF. CDR3 sequence (DNA): TGCGCCAGCAGCCAAAACGGGAGTCCGACAAATGAGCAGTTCTTC.

J is TRBJ1-2 and V is TRBV12-3 or TRBV12-4; maybe TRBD1 (5 bases). This CDR3 contains 13 residues. V lost 1 base to trimming and J lost 5 bases, with 8 bases between them. The CDR3 loop is CASSLDRSYGYTF. For the CDR3, the DNA is TGTGCCAGCAGTTTAGACAGGTCTTATGGCTACACCTTC.